Below, 29 T cell receptor beta chains from the same sample are listed, as sequenced in a study of shared clonotypes between healthy human individuals. The repertoire was sequenced with immunoSEQ multiplex PCR; TCRdb's copy has only in-frame clones and lacks some. The sample includes about 2,100,000 clones, about 92% seen only once; the top ten take about 1.8%. Naivety among CD8 cells was defined by CD45RO negativity and positive CCR7 selection, thereby excluding terminally differentiated effector memory CD45RA+ cells. Material: naive CD8+ T cells from PBMCs. All receptors derive from a man between 18 and 35 years old in good health. Some clones in this sample may be carry-over from other donors' samples.

A word on this clone: Other DNA sequences in this sample translate to the same CDR3. This chain connects TRBV7-9 to TRBJ1-2; TRBD1 matches at 9 bases. Germline CDR1 and CDR2: SEHNR and FQNEAQ (reference sequence). The V segment lost 5 bases and the J segment 4 bases; nucleotides outside the gene matches: 5. There are 14 residues in the CDR3. CDR3 in amino acids: CASSPTGGGYGYTF. The CDR3 DNA reads as TGTGCCAGCAGCCCGACAGGGGGTGGCTATGGCTACACCTTC.

CDR3 nucleotide sequence: TGTGCCAGCGCGGGGGGACAGAACACTGAAGCTTTCTTT. Translated: CASAGGQNTEAFF. The chain links TRBV9 to TRBJ1-1, with D perhaps matching TRBD1 (6 bases). The V gene's germline CDR1 is SGDLS and CDR2 YYNGEE. V lost 7 bases and J lost 1, with 11 bases in between. This CDR3 comprises 13 residues.

The chain links TRBV28 to TRBJ2-7; 8 bases are a match to TRBD2. Germline values: CDR1 MDHEN, CDR2 SYDVKM. The CDR3 has 14 amino acids. V shed 5 bases, J shed 2 bases, and the junction held 5 bases outside the gene matches. CDR3 in amino acids: CASSKAGGPYEQYF. The CDR3 DNA reads as TGTGCCAGCAGTAAGGCGGGAGGCCCCTACGAGCAGTACTTC.

V gene TRBV9 combines with J gene TRBJ2-7; no definite D call. CDR3 length: 15 residues. Germline CDR1 reads SGDLS; CDR2 reads YYNGEE. V was pared by 0 bases and J by 5 bases, with 15 bases between. The CDR3 coding sequence is TGTGCCAGCAGCGTAGGTGGCGCTAGTGGTCACGAGCAGTACTTC. Protein product: CASSVGGASGHEQYF.

V gene TRBV18 combines with J gene TRBJ2-1, with no clear D. In germline, CDR1 is KGHSH, CDR2 LQKENI. This CDR3 has 15 amino acids. The V gene lost 5 bases and the J gene lost 4 bases, with 15 bases spanning the gap. The CDR3 protein is CASSEISGAYNEQFF. The CDR3 DNA reads as TGTGCCAGCTCAGAGATTAGTGGTGCTTACAATGAGCAGTTCTTC.

In its sample, this clone was seen a few times. Other DNA sequences of this sample code for an identical CDR3. This rearrangement joins TRBV28 to TRBJ1-1; TRBD1 matches 7 bases. There are 13 residues in the CDR3. V shed 5 bases and J 5 bases; nucleotides not matched to a gene: 5. Per the germline V gene, CDR1 is MDHEN and CDR2 is SYDVKM. The CDR3 DNA follows: TGTGCCAGCAGTCTGACAGGGAGGACTGAAGCTTTCTTT. It yields the protein CASSLTGRTEAFF. The variable domain in full, completed from reference TRBV28 and TRBJ1-1, reads DVKVTQSSRYLVKRTGEKVFLECVQDMDHENMFWYRQDPGLGLRLIYFSYDVKMKEKGDIPEGYSVSREKKERFSLILESASTNQTSMYLCASSLTGRTEAFFGQGTRLTVV.

V usage is TRBV7-8 and J usage is TRBJ2-5, with D unresolved. V was clipped by 5 bases and J by 4 bases, with 11 bases between them. The CDR3 runs to 13 residues. Germline loops: CDR1 SGHVS, CDR2 FQNEAQ. CDR3 in amino acids: CASSASRRETQYF. The DNA for the CDR3 is TGTGCCAGCAGCGCGTCTAGGAGAGAGACCCAGTACTTC.

V gene TRBV9 combines with J gene TRBJ2-7; 8 bases are a match to TRBD2. Germline V gives CDR1 SGDLS, CDR2 YYNGEE. J gave up 3 bases and V 0 bases, and 2 bases lay outside the gene matches. This CDR3 spans 14 amino acids. CDR3 nucleotides: TGTGCCAGCAGCGTAGGACTAGCGAACTACGAGCAGTACTTC. This sequence encodes CASSVGLANYEQYF.

The chain has TRBV6-1 and TRBJ2-2; unclear D gene. In germline, CDR1 is MNHNS, CDR2 SASEGT. V lost 4 bases, J lost 7 bases, and 4 bases lay in between. The CDR3 contains 11 residues. The CDR3 DNA follows: TGTGCCAGCAGTGCAGACGGGGAGCTGTTTTTT. It codes for CASSADGELFF.

This chain uses TRBV27 with TRBJ1-1; D not resolved. This CDR3 has 14 residues. V lost 1 base, J lost 5 bases, and 11 bases lay in between. Germline V gene lookup returns CDR1 MNHEY and CDR2 SMNVEV (reference sequence). CDR3 sequence reads: CASSLLDDQTEAFF. DNA of the CDR3: TGTGCCAGCAGTTTATTGGATGATCAAACTGAAGCTTTCTTT.

The rearrangement uses TRBV7-9 and TRBJ2-2, with D maybe TRBD1 (5 bases). Germline V lookup: CDR1 SEHNR, CDR2 FQNEAQ (reference sequence). This CDR3 is 16 amino acids long. V was shortened by 5 bases and J by 0 bases, with 13 bases between the two germline ends. CDR3 residues: CASSPKDRANTGELFF. DNA for the CDR3: TGTGCCAGCAGCCCTAAAGACAGAGCGAACACCGGGGAGCTGTTTTTT.

CDR3 in DNA: TGTGCCAGCAGCTTATGGCGGGAGGGCCAAGAGACCCAGTACTTC. It translates to CASSLWREGQETQYF. The chain has TRBV7-2 and TRBJ2-5; 9 bases map to TRBD2. V lost 2 bases to trimming and J lost 1 base; unmatched junction nucleotides: 2. The CDR3 loop spans 15 amino acids. Looked up from germline, CDR1 is SGHTA and CDR2 is FQGNSA.

This clone was picked up a small number of times. The genes are TRBV4-3 and TRBJ1-5; D remains ambiguous. V dropped 1 base and J dropped 7 bases, with 11 bases sitting between them. Germline-derived CDR1 and CDR2 are LGHNA and YSLEER. The CDR3 extends over 14 amino acids. The CDR3 bases are TGCGCCAGCAGCCAAGGGTGGCGCTTCCAGCCCCAGCATTTT. It specifies CASSQGWRFQPQHF.

The J gene is TRBJ2-7, the V gene TRBV10-3; D perhaps matches TRBD2 (6 bases). The germline V gene encodes CDR1 ENHRY and CDR2 SYGVKD. The CDR3 runs 13 residues. The V end was cut by 7 bases, the J end by 4 bases, with 14 bases between. CDR3 in DNA: TGTGCCATCAACTCGGAGGGTTTTTACGAGCAGTACTTC. As protein: CAINSEGFYEQYF.

The chain has TRBV28 and TRBJ2-5; D is ambiguous. This CDR3 has 17 amino acids. Trimming left V 5 bases short and J 1 base short, with 20 bases between. The germline V gene encodes CDR1 MDHEN and CDR2 SYDVKM. CDR3 sequence: CASSQTQVSGFQETQYF. The CDR3 DNA sequence: TGTGCCAGCAGTCAAACCCAGGTATCCGGTTTCCAAGAGACCCAGTACTTC. The whole variable domain, filled in from reference TRBV28 and TRBJ2-5, reads DVKVTQSSRYLVKRTGEKVFLECVQDMDHENMFWYRQDPGLGLRLIYFSYDVKMKEKGDIPEGYSVSREKKERFSLILESASTNQTSMYLCASSQTQVSGFQETQYFGPGTRLLVL.

Note on this clone: The junction differs from germline at one of its ends, possibly a read error. The CDR3 reads CASSLTGLAGEPQFF. CDR3 sequence (DNA): TGTGCCAGCAGCCTAACGGGACTAGCGGGAGAGCCACAGTTCTTC. This chain joins TRBV7-3 and TRBJ2-1; 14 bases map to TRBD2. The germline gives CDR1 SGHTA, CDR2 FQGTGA. The CDR3 consists of 15 residues.

This clone appeared a single time. V usage is TRBV21-1 and J usage is TRBJ2-7. TRBV21-1 is noted as a pseudogene. The CDR3 is made up of 16 amino acids. CDR3 nucleotide sequence: TGTGCCAGCAGCCCCGGGACCTTCCTCCTCTCCTACGAGCAGTACTTC. It codes for CASSPGTFLLSYEQYF.

The chain employs TRBV16 and TRBJ2-2; TRBD2 might be the D (6 bases). With 4 bases removed from V and 0 bases from J, the gap between germline ends came to 9 bases. CDR3 length: 15 residues. In germline, CDR1 is KGHSY, CDR2 FQNENV. The CDR3 reads CASSPWEANTGELFF. CDR3 bases: TGTGCCAGCAGCCCCTGGGAGGCGAACACCGGGGAGCTGTTTTTT.

This clone was detected only once. V gene TRBV19 combines with J gene TRBJ1-5, with D hard to call. Germline-derived CDR1 and CDR2 are LNHDA and SQIVND (reference sequence). V shed 7 bases and J shed 6 bases, with 25 bases lying between them. CDR3 size: 17 residues. The CDR3 nucleotides are TGTGCCAGTAATGGTTGGCCTGAAAGTCTTTCACGTCAGCCCCAGCATTTT. This translates into CASNGWPESLSRQPQHF.

V and J are TRBV21-1 and TRBJ1-1; the table's D call TRBD1 went unverified against the DNA. TRBV21-1 is annotated as a pseudogene. This CDR3 comprises 17 residues. The CDR3 loop is CASSNIVQGRGSAEAFF. As DNA, the CDR3 is TGTGCCAGCAGCAATATAGTACAGGGCAGGGGAAGCGCTGAAGCTTTCTTT.

This clone was detected a few times. The chain joins TRBV2 to TRBJ2-7, with 9 bases aligning to TRBD2. The germline V gene encodes CDR1 SNHLY and CDR2 FYNNEI. V gave up 4 bases and J gave up 6 bases; unmatched junction bases: 10. The CDR3 is 15 residues long. The CDR3 reads CASSGVREGFFEQYF. CDR3 coding DNA: TGTGCCAGCAGTGGGGTGCGGGAGGGCTTCTTCGAGCAGTACTTC. Filled out from reference TRBV2 and TRBJ2-7, the complete variable domain reads EPEVTQTPSHQVTQMGQEVILRCVPISNHLYFYWYRQILGQKVEFLVSFYNNEISEKSEIFDDQFSVERPDGSNFTLKIRSTKLEDSAMYFCASSGVREGFFEQYFGPGTRLTVT.

The genes are TRBV29-1 and TRBJ1-2; no reliable D call. The length of the CDR3 is 12 residues. Germline CDR1 is SQVTM and CDR2 is ANQGSEA. With 4 bases removed from V and 3 bases from J, the gap between germline ends came to 9 bases. The CDR3 region is CSVAAGDYGYTF. CDR3 nucleotides: TGCAGCGTTGCAGCGGGCGACTATGGCTACACCTTC.

The V and J genes are TRBV27 and TRBJ2-3; no reliable D call. V was trimmed by 2 bases and J by 4 bases, leaving 16 bases between them. The CDR3 consists of 16 residues. The germline CDR1 and CDR2 sequences are MNHEY and SMNVEV (reference sequence). CDR3 coding DNA: TGTGCCAGCAGTTTAGGGTTGGTCGAGTTTTCAGATACGCAGTATTTT. Translated: CASSLGLVEFSDTQYF.

J is TRBJ1-2 and V is TRBV4-1; D remains ambiguous. CDR3 size: 15 residues. CDR1 is MGHRA and CDR2 is YSYEKL in the germline V gene. V shed 0 bases and J shed 2 bases, with 10 bases lying between them. CDR3 coding DNA: TGCGCCAGCAGCCAAGATCACCCGGGGAACTATGGCTACACCTTC. Protein: CASSQDHPGNYGYTF.

As DNA, the CDR3 is TGCGCCAGCAGTCAGGGCAGCTTGGACGAGCAGTACTTC. This encodes CASSQGSLDEQYF. The gene calls are TRBV5-1 and TRBJ2-7; D is possibly TRBD1 (5 bases). The CDR3 has 13 amino acids. CDR1 and CDR2 (germline): SGHRS, YFSETQ. Trimming left V 5 bases short and J 5 bases short, with 14 bases between.

The CDR3 loop is CASSAPGTIRYTF. In nucleotides, the CDR3 is TGTGCCAGCAGTGCCCCGGGGACTATTCGCTACACCTTC. V is TRBV2 and J is TRBJ1-2; tentative D call: TRBD1 (5 bases). V dropped 4 bases and J dropped 9 bases, with 15 bases sitting between them. Germline values: CDR1 SNHLY, CDR2 FYNNEI. CDR3 length equals 13 residues.

The rearrangement joins TRBV27 to TRBJ2-1; a weak D match, TRBD1 (6 bases). In germline, CDR1 is MNHEY, CDR2 SMNVEV (reference sequence). CDR3 length: 15 residues. Trimming pared 7 bases from V and 5 bases from J, leaving 18 bases between. CDR3 nucleotides: TGTGCCAGCAAACTCCCAGGGGATGGGGACAATGAGCAGTTCTTC. Protein product: CASKLPGDGDNEQFF.

Notes on this clone: The same CDR3 also results from other DNA sequences found in this sample. The V call is TRBV7-9, the J call TRBJ2-1, with TRBD2 as a possible D gene (6 bases). Trimming took off 4 bases at V and 4 bases at J, with 8 bases between the two ends. Per the germline V gene, CDR1 is SEHNR and CDR2 is FQNEAQ (reference sequence). The CDR3 is 13 residues long. This CDR3 is CASSWGLYNEQFF. Here the CDR3 DNA reads TGTGCCAGCAGCTGGGGACTTTACAATGAGCAGTTCTTC.

The CDR3: CASGRASGSREQYF. Here the CDR3 DNA reads TGTGCCAGCGGGAGAGCTAGCGGGAGTCGCGAGCAGTACTTC. The chain combines TRBV27 with TRBJ2-7; TRBD2 agrees at 10 bases. The J segment lost 6 bases and the V segment lost 8 bases, leaving 10 bases of the junction unmatched. CDR1 and CDR2 (germline): MNHEY, SMNVEV (reference sequence). CDR3 size: 14 residues.